The source of this T cell receptor beta chain is a study of blood T cell repertoires in COVID-19. Sequencing used immunoSEQ multiplex PCR; TCRdb keeps in-frame clones, though not all of them. The sample includes hundreds of thousands of clones, about nine tenths of them seen just once. Donors in Cohort 3 who had recovered were those with two negative PCRs, healthcare professional clearance, or resolution of their symptoms. CDR3 length: 16 residues. V was trimmed by 0 bases and J by 7 bases, leaving 14 bases between them. Germline CDR1 and CDR2: SGHRS and YFSETQ. The source material was PBMCs or T cells enriched from blood (not recorded which). This clonotype was obtained from a man aged 55 to 70 who had recovered from COVID-19. V usage is TRBV5-1 and J usage is TRBJ1-6; D is possibly TRBD1 (5 bases). The CDR3 DNA reads as TGCGCCAGCAGCTTGGATGGCGTCAGGGCGAATTCACCCCTCCACTTT. It yields the protein CASSLDGVRANSPLHF. Filled out from reference TRBV5-1 and TRBJ1-6, the complete variable domain reads KAGVTQTPRYLIKTRGQQVTLSCSPISGHRSVSWYQQTPGQGLQFLFEYFSETQRNKGNFPGRFSGRQFSNSRSEMNVSTLELGDSALYLCASSLDGVRANSPLHFGNGTRLTVT.